This TCR beta chain appears in the sequencing data of a study of PD-L1 blockade in urothelial cancer. Overall study: About 90% of the 29 patients were men with bladder-origin urothelial cancer. The researchers analyzed blood 3 weeks (second dose) and 6 weeks after treatment start. Researchers found blood samples held a median of roughly 140,000 T cells.

The time point here: pretreatment peripheral blood. Locally advanced or metastatic urothelial carcinoma was diagnosed in the patients. In germline, CDR1 is MNHEY, CDR2 SMNVEV (reference sequence). The CDR3 spans 13 residues. Trimming took 7 bases from V and 3 from J, leaving 10 bases between them. Produced via immunoSEQ multiplex PCR; TCRdb's table is partial and in-frame only. Of approximately 50,000 clones listed, just over 85% are singletons. The chain uses TRBV27 and TRBJ1-5, with D unresolved. The TCR was taken from a man in his fifties or sixties with urothelial cancer. Sequenced here: PBMCs, sampled around atezolizumab (anti-PD-L1) treatment. The CDR3: CASKGGFNQPQHF. CDR3 nucleotide sequence: TGTGCCAGCAAAGGCGGGTTCAATCAGCCCCAGCATTTT.